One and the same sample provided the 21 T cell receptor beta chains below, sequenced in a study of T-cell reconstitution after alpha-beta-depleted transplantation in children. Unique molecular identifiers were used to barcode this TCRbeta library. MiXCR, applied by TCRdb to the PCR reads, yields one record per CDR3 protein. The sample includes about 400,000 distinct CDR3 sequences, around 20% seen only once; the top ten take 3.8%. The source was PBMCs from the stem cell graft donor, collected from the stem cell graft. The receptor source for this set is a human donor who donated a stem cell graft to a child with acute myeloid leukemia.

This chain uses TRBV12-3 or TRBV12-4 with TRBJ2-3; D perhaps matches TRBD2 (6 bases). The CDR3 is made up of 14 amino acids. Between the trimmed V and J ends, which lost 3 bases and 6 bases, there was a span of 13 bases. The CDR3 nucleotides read TGTGCCAGCAGTTTCTCCGGGAGTGGGGATACGCAGTATTTT. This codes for CASSFSGSGDTQYF.

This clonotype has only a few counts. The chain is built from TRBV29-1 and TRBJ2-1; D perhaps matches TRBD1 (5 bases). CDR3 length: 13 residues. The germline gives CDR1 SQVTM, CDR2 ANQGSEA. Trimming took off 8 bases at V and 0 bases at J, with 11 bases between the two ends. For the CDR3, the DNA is TGCAGCTTGATTCAGGGCTCCTACAATGAGCAGTTCTTC. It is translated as CSLIQGSYNEQFF.

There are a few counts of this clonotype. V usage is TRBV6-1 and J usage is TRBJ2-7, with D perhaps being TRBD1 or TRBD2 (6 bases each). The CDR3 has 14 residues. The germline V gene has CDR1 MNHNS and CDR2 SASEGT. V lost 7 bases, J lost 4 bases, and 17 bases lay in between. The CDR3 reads CASTRAGQTYEQYF. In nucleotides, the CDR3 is TGTGCCAGCACACGCGCGGGACAAACGTACGAGCAGTACTTC.

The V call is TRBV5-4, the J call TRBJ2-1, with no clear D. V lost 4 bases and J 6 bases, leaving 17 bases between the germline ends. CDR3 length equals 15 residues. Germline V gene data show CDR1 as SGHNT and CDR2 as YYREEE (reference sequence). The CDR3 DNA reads TGTGCCAGCAGCCACGGAGATGGTAGAACCAATGAGCAGTTCTTC. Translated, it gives CASSHGDGRTNEQFF.

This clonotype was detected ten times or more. CDR3 sequence (DNA): TGCAGTGCAGCCCGGACAGATCCCGGGGATCAAGAGACCCAGTACTTC. Translating gives CSAARTDPGDQETQYF. This chain connects TRBV20-1 to TRBJ2-5, with D possibly TRBD1 on 6 matching bases. The germline CDR1 and CDR2 sequences are DFQATT and SNEGSKA (reference sequence). CDR3 length equals 16 residues. Trimming left V 6 bases short and J 2 bases short, with 22 bases between.

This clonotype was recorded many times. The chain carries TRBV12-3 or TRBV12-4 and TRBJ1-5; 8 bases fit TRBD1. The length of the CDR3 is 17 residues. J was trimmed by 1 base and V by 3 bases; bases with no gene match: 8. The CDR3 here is CASSFRLNRGSNQPQHF. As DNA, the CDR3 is TGTGCCAGCAGTTTTCGGTTGAACAGGGGGAGCAATCAGCCCCAGCATTTT.

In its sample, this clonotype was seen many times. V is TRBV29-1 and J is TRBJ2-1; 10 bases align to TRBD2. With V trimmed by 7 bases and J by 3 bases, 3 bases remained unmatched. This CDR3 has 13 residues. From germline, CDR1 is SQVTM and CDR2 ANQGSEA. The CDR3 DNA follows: TGCAGCGGGGGACTAGCGCTCTACAATGAGCAGTTCTTC. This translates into CSGGLALYNEQFF.

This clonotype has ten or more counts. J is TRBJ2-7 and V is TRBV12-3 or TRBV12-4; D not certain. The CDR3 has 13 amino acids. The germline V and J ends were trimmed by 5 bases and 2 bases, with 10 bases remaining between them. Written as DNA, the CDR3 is TGTGCCAGCAGTATAGACGGTACCTACGAGCAGTACTTC. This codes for CASSIDGTYEQYF.

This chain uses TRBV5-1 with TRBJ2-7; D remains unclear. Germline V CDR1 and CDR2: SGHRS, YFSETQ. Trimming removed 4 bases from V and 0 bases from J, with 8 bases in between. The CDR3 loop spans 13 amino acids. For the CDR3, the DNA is TGCGCCAGCAGCAGAGAGAACTCCTACGAGCAGTACTTC. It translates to CASSRENSYEQYF. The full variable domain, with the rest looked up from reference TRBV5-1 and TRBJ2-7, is KAGVTQTPRYLIKTRGQQVTLSCSPISGHRSVSWYQQTPGQGLQFLFEYFSETQRNKGNFPGRFSGRQFSNSRSEMNVSTLELGDSALYLCASSRENSYEQYFGPGTRLTVT.

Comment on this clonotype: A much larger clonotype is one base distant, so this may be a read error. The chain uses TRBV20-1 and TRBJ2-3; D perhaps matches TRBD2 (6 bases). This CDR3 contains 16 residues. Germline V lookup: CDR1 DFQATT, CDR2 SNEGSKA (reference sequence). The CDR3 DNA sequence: TGCTGTGCTAGGCCTCCTCCTAGCGCACGCACAGATACGCAGTATTTT. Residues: CCARPPPSARTDTQYF.

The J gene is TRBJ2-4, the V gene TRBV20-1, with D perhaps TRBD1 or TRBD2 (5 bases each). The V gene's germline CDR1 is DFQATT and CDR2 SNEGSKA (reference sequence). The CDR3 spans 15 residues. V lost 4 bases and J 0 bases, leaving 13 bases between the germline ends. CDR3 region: CSANAGTLAKNIQYF. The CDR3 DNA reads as TGCAGTGCTAATGCAGGGACGTTAGCCAAAAACATTCAGTACTTC.

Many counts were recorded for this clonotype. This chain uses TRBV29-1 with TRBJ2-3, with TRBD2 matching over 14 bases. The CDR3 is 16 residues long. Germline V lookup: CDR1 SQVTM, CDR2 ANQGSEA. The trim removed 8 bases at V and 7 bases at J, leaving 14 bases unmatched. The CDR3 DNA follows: TGCAGCATACGCCTGGGACTAGCGGGAGCCTTGAATACGCAGTATTTT. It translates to CSIRLGLAGALNTQYF.

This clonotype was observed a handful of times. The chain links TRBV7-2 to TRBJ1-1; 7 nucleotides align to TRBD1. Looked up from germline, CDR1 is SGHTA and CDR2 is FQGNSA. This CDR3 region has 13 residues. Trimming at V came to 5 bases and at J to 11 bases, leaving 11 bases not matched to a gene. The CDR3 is CASSARQGLGAFF. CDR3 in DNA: TGTGCCAGCAGCGCCCGACAGGGTTTGGGCGCTTTCTTT.

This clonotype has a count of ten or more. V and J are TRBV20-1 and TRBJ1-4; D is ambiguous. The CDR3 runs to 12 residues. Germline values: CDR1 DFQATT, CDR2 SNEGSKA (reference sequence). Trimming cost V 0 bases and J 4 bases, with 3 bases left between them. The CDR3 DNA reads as TGCAGTGCTAGAGATAATAATGAAAAACTGTTTTTT. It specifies CSARDNNEKLFF.

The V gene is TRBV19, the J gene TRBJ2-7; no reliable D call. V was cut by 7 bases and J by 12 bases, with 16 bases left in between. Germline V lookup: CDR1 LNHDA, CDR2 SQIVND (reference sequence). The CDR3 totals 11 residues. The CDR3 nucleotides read TGTGCCAGTATCCCGGACCAAGTGGGGTACTTC. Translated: CASIPDQVGYF.

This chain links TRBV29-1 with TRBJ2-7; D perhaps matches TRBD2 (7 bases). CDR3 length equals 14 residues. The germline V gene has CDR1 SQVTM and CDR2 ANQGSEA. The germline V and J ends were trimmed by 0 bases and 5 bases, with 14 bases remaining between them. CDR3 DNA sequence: TGCAGCGTTGAAGATAGGGGGGGAGCGCACGAGCAGTACTTC. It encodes CSVEDRGGAHEQYF.

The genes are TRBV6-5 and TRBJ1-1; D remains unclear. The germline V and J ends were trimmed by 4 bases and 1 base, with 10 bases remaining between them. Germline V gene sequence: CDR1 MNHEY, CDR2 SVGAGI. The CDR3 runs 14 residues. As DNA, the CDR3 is TGTGCCAGCAGTTCCGCCTCACAGAACACTGAAGCTTTCTTT. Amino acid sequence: CASSSASQNTEAFF.

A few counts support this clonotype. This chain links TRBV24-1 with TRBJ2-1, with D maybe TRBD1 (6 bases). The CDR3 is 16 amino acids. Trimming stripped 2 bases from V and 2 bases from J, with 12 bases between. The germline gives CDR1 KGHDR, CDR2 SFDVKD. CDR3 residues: CATSDSWGQTYNEQFF. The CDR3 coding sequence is TGTGCCACCAGTGATTCTTGGGGGCAAACCTACAATGAGCAGTTCTTC.

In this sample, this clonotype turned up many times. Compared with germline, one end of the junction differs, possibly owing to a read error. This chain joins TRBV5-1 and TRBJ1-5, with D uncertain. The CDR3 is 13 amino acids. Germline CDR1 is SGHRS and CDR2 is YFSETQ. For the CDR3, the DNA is TGTGCCAGCAGTTTAGCGGGAGGACAGCCCCAGCATTTT. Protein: CASSLAGGQPQHF.

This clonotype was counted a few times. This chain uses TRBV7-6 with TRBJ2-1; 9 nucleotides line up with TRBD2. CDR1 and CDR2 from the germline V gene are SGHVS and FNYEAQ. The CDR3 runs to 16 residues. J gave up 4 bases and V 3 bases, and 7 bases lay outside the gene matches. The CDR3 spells CASSFGSGRVYNEQFF. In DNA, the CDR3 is TGTGCCAGCAGCTTTGGTAGCGGGAGAGTTTACAATGAGCAGTTCTTC.

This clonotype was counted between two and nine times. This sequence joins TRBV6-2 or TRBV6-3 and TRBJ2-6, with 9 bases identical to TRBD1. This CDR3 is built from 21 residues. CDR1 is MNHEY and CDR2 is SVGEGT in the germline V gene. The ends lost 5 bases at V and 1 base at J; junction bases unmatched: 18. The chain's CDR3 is CASSRGRDRAFITSGANVLTF. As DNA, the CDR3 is TGTGCCAGCAGTAGGGGCCGGGACAGGGCCTTTATTACTTCTGGGGCCAACGTCCTGACTTTC.